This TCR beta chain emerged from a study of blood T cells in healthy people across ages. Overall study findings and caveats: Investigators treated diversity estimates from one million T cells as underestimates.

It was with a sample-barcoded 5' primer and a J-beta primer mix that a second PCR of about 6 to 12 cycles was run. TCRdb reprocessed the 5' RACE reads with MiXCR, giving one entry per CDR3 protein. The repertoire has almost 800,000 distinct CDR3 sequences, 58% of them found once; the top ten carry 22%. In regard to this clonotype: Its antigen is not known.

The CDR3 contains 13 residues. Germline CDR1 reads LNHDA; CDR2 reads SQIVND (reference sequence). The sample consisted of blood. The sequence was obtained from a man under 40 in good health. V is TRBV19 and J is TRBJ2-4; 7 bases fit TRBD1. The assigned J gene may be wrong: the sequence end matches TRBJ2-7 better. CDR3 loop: CASRAGGVDEQYF. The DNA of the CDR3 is TGTGCCAGTCGGGCAGGGGGTGTCGACGAGCAGTACTTC.